This T cell receptor (beta chain) was recovered during a study of cytomegalovirus exposure and HLA in healthy donors. In the PCR, 60 Vbeta and 13 Jbeta primers were used. Profiling relied on immunoSEQ multiplex PCR, and the TCRdb table lists in-frame clones only, not all of them. The data contain some 89,000 clones, about 85% of them singletons. Whole-study findings and limits: Association with HLA alleles at 0.05 false discovery rate was found for around 17,000 TCR beta sequences in a later analysis.

A word on this clone: Its antigen is undetermined.

Unmatched junction bases numbered 13, after V lost 3 bases and J lost 0 bases. The CDR3 has 21 amino acids. In germline, CDR1 is MDHEN, CDR2 SYDVKM. The source material was PBMCs. V is TRBV28 and J is TRBJ2-1; TRBD2 matches at 14 bases. The sequence came from a man in his forties in good health and CMV-seropositive. The DNA of the CDR3 is TGTGCCAGCAGTTTTAATCCACTCCCGGGACTAGCGGGGGTCTCCTACAATGAGCAGTTCTTC. As protein: CASSFNPLPGLAGVSYNEQFF.